This TCR beta chain came from a study of identical twins. This CDR3 has 16 amino acids. Looked up from germline, CDR1 is MDHEN and CDR2 is SYDVKM. Germline trimming cut 5 bases from V and 4 bases from J; bases unmatched to any gene: 7. This clonotype was detected a few times. It was template switching that added a universal primer site, and there were unique molecular identifiers on the cDNA. TCRdb independently ran MiXCR on the 5' RACE reads; one entry per CDR3 protein. The repertoire has hundreds of thousands of distinct CDR3 sequences, approximately 13% of them found once; the top ten carry 1.5% to 2%. These data were likewise used in another study, on yellow fever vaccine responses in identical twins.

The TCR was taken from a woman aged 18-35 years in good health. The source material was PBMCs. The chain carries TRBV28 and TRBJ2-1; 11 bases line up with TRBD2. CDR3 in DNA: TGTGCCAGCAGTACCGCCGGGACTAGCGGTTACAATGAGCAGTTCTTC. Translation: CASSTAGTSGYNEQFF.